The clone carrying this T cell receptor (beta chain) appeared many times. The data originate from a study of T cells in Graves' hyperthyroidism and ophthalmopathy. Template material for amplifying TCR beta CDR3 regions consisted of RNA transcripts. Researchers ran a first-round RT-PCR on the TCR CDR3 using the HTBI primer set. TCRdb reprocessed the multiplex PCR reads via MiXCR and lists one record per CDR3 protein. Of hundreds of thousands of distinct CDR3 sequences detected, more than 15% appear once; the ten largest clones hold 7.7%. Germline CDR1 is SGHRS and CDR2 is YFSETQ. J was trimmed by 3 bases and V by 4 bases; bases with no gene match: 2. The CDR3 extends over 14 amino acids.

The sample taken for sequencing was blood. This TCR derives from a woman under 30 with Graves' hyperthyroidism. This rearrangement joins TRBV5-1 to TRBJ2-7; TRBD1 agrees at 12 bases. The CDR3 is CASSGDRGLYEQYF. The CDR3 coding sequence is TGCGCCAGCAGCGGGGACAGGGGGCTCTACGAGCAGTACTTC. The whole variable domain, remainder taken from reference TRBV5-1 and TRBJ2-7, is KAGVTQTPRYLIKTRGQQVTLSCSPISGHRSVSWYQQTPGQGLQFLFEYFSETQRNKGNFPGRFSGRQFSNSRSEMNVSTLELGDSALYLCASSGDRGLYEQYFGPGTRLTVT.